Shown below are 24 T cell receptor beta chains from a single sample sequenced in a study of blood T cell repertoires in COVID-19 (dated by TCRdb to about 2020). The receptor library was made with the immunoSEQ multiplex PCR assay. What TCRdb holds here is the immuneACCESS table cut down to in-frame rearrangements. Part of the clones is not present; checked against another copy, under half of the missing clones reflect an unresolved V gene, and the others are unexplained. For this sample there are approximately 240,000 clones; approximately 80% appear just once. The top ten clones comprise more than 4.5% of the sample. The material sequenced was peripheral blood. These receptor sequences come from a woman aged 55-69 years who had recovered from COVID-19.

CDR3 residues: CASGLVPVGQGSQPQHF. CDR3 nucleotides: TGTGCTAGTGGTTTGGTACCAGTTGGGCAGGGGTCGCAGCCCCAGCATTTT. The rearrangement uses TRBV12-5 and TRBJ1-5, with a possible D match to TRBD1 (6 bases). V shed 0 bases and J shed 7 bases, with 19 bases lying between them. This CDR3 contains 17 residues. Germline V CDR1 and CDR2: LGHNT, FRNRAP.

The chain links TRBV6-2 or TRBV6-3 to TRBJ2-4; the D gene is possibly TRBD1 (5 bases). Per the germline V gene, CDR1 is MNHEY and CDR2 is SVGEGT. V shed 1 base and J shed 4 bases, with 17 bases lying between them. CDR3 length: 17 amino acids. The CDR3 loop is CASSYFGWGRRKNIQYF. CDR3 DNA sequence: TGTGCCAGCAGTTACTTCGGCTGGGGCCGGCGTAAAAACATTCAGTACTTC.

This chain links TRBV18 with TRBJ1-1; D might be TRBD1 (6 bases). Germline CDR1 is KGHSH and CDR2 is LQKENI. V was shortened by 6 bases and J by 6 bases, with 14 bases between the two germline ends. The CDR3 loop spans 13 amino acids. The CDR3 coding sequence is TGTGCCAGCTCCCGAGACCAGGGGTCTGAAGCTTTCTTT. Protein product: CASSRDQGSEAFF.

This clone was observed a few times. This rearrangement joins TRBV4-1 to TRBJ2-1, with TRBD1 matching 7 bases. V was clipped by 6 bases and J by 9 bases; unmatched bases: 17. The CDR3 runs to 16 residues. Germline values: CDR1 MGHRA, CDR2 YSYEKL. CDR3 nucleotides: TGCGCCAGCAGTCGACAGGGCCGTTCTTCGCCAGCTGAGCAGTTCTTC. Protein: CASSRQGRSSPAEQFF.

The rearrangement uses TRBV19 and TRBJ1-1; 7 bases are a match to TRBD1. Germline V gene lookup returns CDR1 LNHDA and CDR2 SQIVND (reference sequence). CDR3 size: 13 residues. V lost 7 bases, J lost 3 bases, and 5 bases stayed unmatched. The CDR3 loop is CASTTGWDTEAFF. CDR3 nucleotides: TGTGCCAGTACGACAGGGTGGGACACTGAAGCTTTCTTT.

This rearrangement joins TRBV30 to TRBJ2-7; D is undetermined. The germline V gene encodes CDR1 GTSNPN and CDR2 SVGIG (reference sequence). CDR3 length: 15 residues. Trimming took 0 bases from V and 1 from J, leaving 13 bases between them. CDR3 DNA: TGTGCCTGGAGTGTTGGCGGCTTAGGTTCCTACGAGCAGTACTTC. This sequence encodes CAWSVGGLGSYEQYF.

The chain links TRBV5-6 to TRBJ2-5, with D perhaps TRBD2 (6 bases). Trimming pared 2 bases from V and 4 bases from J, leaving 9 bases between. Germline V gene sequence: CDR1 SGHDT, CDR2 YYEEEE. This CDR3 comprises 13 residues. As DNA, the CDR3 is TGTGCCAGCAGCTTATCCGGGGGAGAGACCCAGTACTTC. Amino acid sequence: CASSLSGGETQYF.

This clone was picked up a small number of times. V and J are TRBV4-2 and TRBJ2-5; 12 nucleotides align to TRBD2. The CDR3 is made up of 18 amino acids. Germline CDR1 is LGHNA and CDR2 is YNFKEQ. V shed 1 base and J 2 bases; nucleotides not matched to a gene: 8. The CDR3 spells CASSQAASGGVGQETQYF. In DNA form, the CDR3 reads TGTGCCAGCAGCCAAGCGGCTAGCGGGGGGGTAGGGCAAGAGACCCAGTACTTC.

This CDR3 is CASSLGAGINEKLFF. CDR3 nucleotide sequence: TGTGCCAGCAGTTTAGGTGCAGGGATTAATGAAAAACTGTTTTTT. V is TRBV27 and J is TRBJ1-4; maybe TRBD1 (5 bases). This CDR3 contains 15 residues. Per the germline V gene, CDR1 is MNHEY and CDR2 is SMNVEV (reference sequence). The V and J ends lost 2 bases and 4 bases respectively, with 11 bases between them.

The chain recombines TRBV3-1 (or the pseudogene TRBV3-2) with TRBJ2-5; D call uncertain. V lost 2 bases and J 5 bases, leaving 15 bases between the germline ends. This CDR3 spans 15 amino acids. Germline assignment: CDR1 LGHDT and CDR2 YNNKEL (reference sequence). The CDR3 bases are TGTGCCAGCAGCCAAAACAGTCTAATGAGTGAGACCCAGTACTTC. Its protein is CASSQNSLMSETQYF.

The V and J genes are TRBV7-6 and TRBJ2-1; perhaps TRBD1 as D (7 bases). Trimming stripped 0 bases from V and 9 bases from J, with 21 bases between. Germline V gene lookup returns CDR1 SGHVS and CDR2 FNYEAQ. The CDR3 has 17 residues. CDR3 region: CASSLAGGGVFWGEQFF. Written as DNA, the CDR3 is TGTGCCAGCAGCTTAGCAGGAGGGGGCGTTTTTTGGGGTGAGCAGTTCTTC.

The chain uses TRBV12-3 or TRBV12-4 and TRBJ2-1, with 8 bases that match TRBD1. V lost 6 bases, J lost 7 bases, and 2 bases stayed unmatched. This CDR3 is 12 amino acids long. DNA for the CDR3: TGTGCCAGCAGCACAGGGGGGAATGAGCAGTTCTTC. Amino acid sequence: CASSTGGNEQFF.

The chain employs TRBV11-2 and TRBJ1-6; a possible D gene is TRBD1 (5 bases). The CDR3 is 15 amino acids. Trimming pared 6 bases from V and 5 bases from J, leaving 14 bases between. In germline, CDR1 is SGHAT, CDR2 FQNNGV. Here the CDR3 reads CASSSITGHNSPLHF. CDR3 in DNA: TGTGCCAGCAGTTCTATTACAGGTCATAATTCACCCCTCCACTTT.

The chain links TRBV7-9 to TRBJ1-2; a weak D match, TRBD1 (6 bases). Trimming took off 5 bases at V and 2 bases at J, with 21 bases between the two ends. This CDR3 spans 17 amino acids. Germline V gene data show CDR1 as SEHNR and CDR2 as FQNEAQ (reference sequence). CDR3 in amino acids: CASSTPRWGQENYGYTF. As DNA, the CDR3 is TGTGCCAGCAGCACACCCAGGTGGGGGCAGGAAAACTATGGCTACACCTTC.

V is TRBV6-5 and J is TRBJ2-7, with D possibly being TRBD1 (6 bases). V shed 8 bases and J shed 2 bases, with 13 bases lying between them. CDR3 length: 13 amino acids. Germline CDR1 and CDR2: MNHEY and SVGAGI. CDR3 nucleotides: TGTGCCAGCGGCCGGGACACCACCTACGAGCAGTACTTC. It yields the protein CASGRDTTYEQYF.

This clone was picked up one time. The chain combines TRBV5-1 with TRBJ2-7, with 10 bases aligning to TRBD2. The CDR3 is 15 amino acids. Germline CDR1 SGHRS, CDR2 YFSETQ. J gave up 3 bases and V 4 bases, and 7 bases lay outside the gene matches. The CDR3 DNA sequence: TGCGCCAGCAGCCGTGGGACTAGCGAAGTCTACGAGCAGTACTTC. It translates to CASSRGTSEVYEQYF.

The chain couples TRBV29-1 to TRBJ2-4; TRBD2 matches 10 bases. Germline trimming cut 4 bases from V and 3 bases from J; bases unmatched to any gene: 12. The CDR3 runs 17 residues. Germline-derived CDR1 and CDR2 are SQVTM and ANQGSEA. The CDR3, as DNA: TGCAGCGTTGTTGGTACAGCGGGGGGGCAGTTCAAAAACATTCAGTACTTC. This gives the protein CSVVGTAGGQFKNIQYF.

The J gene is TRBJ2-3, the V gene TRBV11-2; tentatively, D is TRBD2 (7 bases). This CDR3 comprises 15 residues. V lost 6 bases and J 1 base, leaving 14 bases between the germline ends. Germline CDR1 reads SGHAT; CDR2 reads FQNNGV. The CDR3 DNA reads TGTGCCAGCAGGCGGACGGGGGGCGGCACAGATACGCAGTATTTT. It specifies CASRRTGGGTDTQYF.

V and J are TRBV3-1 (or the pseudogene TRBV3-2) and TRBJ2-3; 11 bases are a match to TRBD2. Germline lookup yields CDR1 LGHDT and CDR2 YNNKEL (reference sequence). This CDR3 is built from 16 residues. V shed 3 bases and J 3 bases; nucleotides not matched to a gene: 5. The DNA of the CDR3 is TGTGCCAGCAGCCAGTCCGGGACTAGCGGAACAGATACGCAGTATTTT. This encodes CASSQSGTSGTDTQYF.

The V call is TRBV29-1, the J call TRBJ2-5, with a weak D call TRBD2 (6 bases). The CDR3 is 14 residues long. CDR1 is SQVTM and CDR2 is ANQGSEA in the germline V gene. V was shortened by 3 bases and J by 5 bases, with 16 bases between the two germline ends. The chain's CDR3 is CSVEGGQIGETQYF. The CDR3 DNA follows: TGCAGCGTTGAGGGGGGTCAGATAGGCGAGACCCAGTACTTC. Full variable domain (rest looked up from reference TRBV29-1 and TRBJ2-5): SAVISQKPSRDICQRGTSLTIQCQVDSQVTMMFWYRQQPGQSLTLIATANQGSEATYESGFVIDKFPISRPNLTFSTLTVSNMSPEDSSIYLCSVEGGQIGETQYFGPGTRLLVL.

The chain links TRBV5-1 to TRBJ1-5; no firm D call. CDR1 SGHRS and CDR2 YFSETQ come from the germline V gene. This CDR3 comprises 12 residues. V was shortened by 1 base and J by 7 bases, with 6 bases between the two germline ends. The CDR3 nucleotides are TGCGCCAGCAGCTTGTCAGGACAGCCCCAGCATTTT. Translating it yields CASSLSGQPQHF.

The chain links TRBV7-8 to TRBJ1-2; maybe TRBD1 (5 bases). V was shortened by 6 bases and J by 4 bases, with 12 bases between the two germline ends. This CDR3 is built from 13 residues. Germline assignment: CDR1 SGHVS and CDR2 FQNEAQ. The CDR3 loop reads CASSPDKVYGYTF. The DNA of the CDR3 is TGTGCCAGCAGTCCGGACAAGGTCTATGGCTACACCTTC.

The rearrangement uses TRBV7-2 and TRBJ2-2; 9 bases are a match to TRBD2. Germline-derived CDR1 and CDR2 are SGHTA and FQGNSA. This CDR3 is built from 17 residues. V lost 7 bases, J lost 2 bases, and 11 bases stayed unmatched. In DNA form, the CDR3 reads TGTGCCAGCACCCTAGGAGGTAGCGGGAGAAACACCGGGGAGCTGTTTTTT. It yields the protein CASTLGGSGRNTGELFF.

The genes are TRBV7-9 and TRBJ1-3; TRBD1 aligns across 7 bases. Germline V lookup: CDR1 SEHNR, CDR2 FQNEAQ (reference sequence). CDR3 length equals 13 residues. J was trimmed by 3 bases and V by 5 bases; bases with no gene match: 1. The CDR3 reads CASSRDSGNTIYF. The CDR3 DNA follows: TGTGCCAGCAGCCGGGACAGTGGAAACACCATATATTTT.